These T cell receptor beta chains were read from a single sample in a study of T cells after yellow fever vaccination. Each CDR3 protein gets one entry after TCRdb re-called the 5' RACE reads with MiXCR. The sample consists of a few hundred thousand distinct CDR3 sequences, 3% to 4.5% of them appearing once. Sequences were derived from PBMCs, sampled on the day of the yellow fever booster vaccination. Receptor source: a man aged 18 to 29 who received the YFV17D yellow fever vaccine. Each CDR3 is given with its conserved first and last residue. The D gene is left open where the match is weak. The size field is filled for only some rows; it gives once, few, many or a size class.

TRBJ1-5 TRBD1 many TRBV7-9 CASSPPLTGGSNQPQHF TGTGCCAGCAGCCCGCCGTTGACAGGGGGGTCCAATCAGCCCCAGCATTTT
TRBJ1-3 NA NA TRBV12-3/TRBV12-4 CANRRSASGNTIYF TGTGCCAACCGACGGTCCGCCTCTGGAAACACCATATATTTT
TRBJ2-4 NA many TRBV29-1 CSVLDTGVDIQYF TGCAGCGTCCTTGACACGGGGGTGGACATTCAGTACTTC
TRBJ1-2 NA few TRBV4-3 CASSHTGTTFNYGYTF TGCGCCAGCAGCCATACCGGGACCACCTTTAACTATGGCTACACCTTC
TRBJ1-5 NA NA TRBV15 CATSRGGTSNQPQHF TGTGCCACCAGCAGAGGGGGGACGAGCAATCAGCCCCAGCATTTT
TRBJ1-2 TRBD1 few TRBV5-1 CASSTQGARRYGYTF TGCGCCAGCAGTACTCAGGGGGCGCGAAGATATGGCTACACCTTC
TRBJ1-5 NA many TRBV4-1 CASDPLYSNQPQHF TGCGCCAGCGACCCACTATATAGCAATCAGCCCCAGCATTTT
TRBJ1-6 NA NA TRBV7-2 CASSPRGGVFSPLHF TGTGCCAGCAGCCCCAGGGGAGGGGTATTTTCACCCCTCCACTTT
TRBJ2-2 NA many TRBV5-1 CASSLEVVGELFF TGCGCCAGCAGCCTGGAAGTAGTCGGGGAGCTGTTTTTT
TRBJ1-1 NA few TRBV27 CASSRRQENTEAFF TGTGCCAGCAGCCGACGACAGGAGAACACTGAAGCTTTCTTT
TRBJ2-5 NA NA TRBV4-1 CASSQTSMGQETQYF TGCGCCAGCAGCCAAACTAGCATGGGGCAAGAGACCCAGTACTTC
TRBJ2-3 NA few TRBV9 CASSAVYELLTDTQYF TGTGCCAGCAGCGCCGTTTATGAACTACTCACAGATACGCAGTATTTT
TRBJ2-3 NA many TRBV5-1 CASSLADWPDTQYF TGCGCCAGCAGCTTGGCCGATTGGCCAGATACGCAGTATTTT
TRBJ2-5 NA few TRBV20-1 CSAPGLVQETQYF TGCAGTGCTCCGGGCCTTGTCCAAGAGACCCAGTACTTC
TRBJ2-2 NA many TRBV5-1 CASSLDLSGPGELFF TGCGCCAGCAGCTTGGACTTGAGTGGACCCGGGGAGCTGTTTTTT
TRBJ2-4 TRBD1 many TRBV7-2 CASSLAQGQGPKNIQYF TGTGCCAGCAGCTTAGCGCAGGGACAGGGCCCCAAAAACATTCAGTACTTC
TRBJ2-3 TRBD2 few TRBV18 CASSPLLATSTDTQYF TGTGCCAGCTCCCCCCTACTAGCGACTAGCACAGATACGCAGTATTTT